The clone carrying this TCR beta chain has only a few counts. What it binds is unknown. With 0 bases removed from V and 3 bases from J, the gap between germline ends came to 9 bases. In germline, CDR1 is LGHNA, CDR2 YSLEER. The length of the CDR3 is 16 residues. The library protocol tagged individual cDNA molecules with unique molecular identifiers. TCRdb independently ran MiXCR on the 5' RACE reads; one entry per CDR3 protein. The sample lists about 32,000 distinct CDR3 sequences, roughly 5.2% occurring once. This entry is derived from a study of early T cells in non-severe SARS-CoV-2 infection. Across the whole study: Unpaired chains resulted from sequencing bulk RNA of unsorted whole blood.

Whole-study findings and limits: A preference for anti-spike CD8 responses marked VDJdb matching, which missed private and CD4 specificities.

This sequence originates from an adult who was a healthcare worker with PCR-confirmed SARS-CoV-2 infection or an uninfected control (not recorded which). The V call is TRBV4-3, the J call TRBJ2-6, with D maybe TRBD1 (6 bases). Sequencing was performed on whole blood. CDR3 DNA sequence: TGCGCCAGCAGCCAAGATGGGGGCGTTGGGGCCAACGTCCTGACTTTC. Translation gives CASSQDGGVGANVLTF.